This is a list of T cell receptor beta chains from one sample in a study of blood T cell repertoires in COVID-19. Some clones are missing from TCRdb's copy, which holds only in-frame ones; the method was immunoSEQ multiplex PCR. This table has around 320,000 clones, roughly nine tenths appearing once. The specimen sequenced was peripheral blood. These receptors originate from a man between 18 and 29 years old with active or convalescent COVID-19. The CDR3 runs from the conserved cysteine through the conserved F or W. D genes are given only for firm matches. Expanded clones get a size class; other rows say once, few or many, or leave the size out.

J: TRBJ2-7
D: TRBD2
size: .
V: TRBV5-6
DNA: TGTGCCAGCAGCTTGCGGGGACTAGCGGGAGGCCCCCGCGAGCAGTACTTC
CDR3: CASSLRGLAGGPREQYF

J: TRBJ2-7
D: TRBD1
size: .
V: TRBV27
DNA: TGTGCCAGCAGTACTGGGACAGGGGACTACGAGCAGTACTTC
CDR3: CASSTGTGDYEQYF

J: TRBJ1-5
D: .
size: few
V: TRBV3-1/TRBV3-2
DNA: TGTGCCAGCAGCCAAGCGAGTCAGCCCCAGCATTTT
CDR3: CASSQASQPQHF

J: TRBJ1-4
D: .
size: .
V: TRBV9
DNA: TGTGCCAGCAGCGTAGGGGGCTCAACTAATGAAAAACTGTTTTTT
CDR3: CASSVGGSTNEKLFF

J: TRBJ1-4
D: TRBD1
size: .
V: TRBV18
DNA: TGTGCCAGCTCACGACAGGGGGGAGCAACTAATGAAAAACTGTTTTTT
CDR3: CASSRQGGATNEKLFF

J: TRBJ1-5
D: .
size: .
V: TRBV7-8
DNA: TGTGCCAGCAGCTTAGTAAGGGAGGCTGGGGATCAGCCCCAGCATTTT
CDR3: CASSLVREAGDQPQHF

J: TRBJ2-2
D: .
size: .
V: TRBV11-2
DNA: TGTGCCAGCAGCTTAGTTCGGAACACCGGGGAGCTGTTTTTT
CDR3: CASSLVRNTGELFF

J: TRBJ1-2
D: TRBD1
size: few
V: TRBV7-8
DNA: TGTGCCAGCAGCTTAGCGGGACAGGGTTTTGGCTACACCTTC
CDR3: CASSLAGQGFGYTF

J: TRBJ2-7
D: .
size: .
V: TRBV18
DNA: TGTGCCAGCTCACCACCAGGGGTCGGGTCCTACGAGCAGTACTTC
CDR3: CASSPPGVGSYEQYF

J: TRBJ1-2
D: .
size: .
V: TRBV5-4
DNA: TGTGCCGGACGCCGGGGGGAGGAAAATGGCTACACCTTC
CDR3: CAGRRGEENGYTF

J: TRBJ1-3
D: .
size: .
V: TRBV5-1
DNA: TGCGCCAGCAGCTTGGGCTTACGGGACTCTGGAAACACCATATATTTT
CDR3: CASSLGLRDSGNTIYF

J: TRBJ2-2
D: .
size: once
V: TRBV9
DNA: TGTGCCAGCAGCGTAGGGGTGCCGGAGGGGTACACCGGGGAGCTGTTTTTT
CDR3: CASSVGVPEGYTGELFF

J: TRBJ2-1
D: .
size: .
V: TRBV7-4
DNA: TGTGCCAGCAGCTTAGCGGGCGGGACGGCATTTCGGGAGCAGTTCTTC
CDR3: CASSLAGGTAFREQFF

J: TRBJ1-1
D: .
size: few
V: TRBV10-1
DNA: TGCGCCAGCAGTGAGTCTGGGTCGTCTAGCGCTTTCTTT
CDR3: CASSESGSSSAFF

J: TRBJ2-1
D: .
size: .
V: TRBV18
DNA: TGTGCCAGCTCGTCGGAGACAGGTTTACATGAGCAGTTCTTC
CDR3: CASSSETGLHEQFF

J: TRBJ2-1
D: TRBD2
size: .
V: TRBV29-1
DNA: TGCAGCGTTGAAGGTCGGCGGGAGAGCTCCTACAATGAGCAGTTCTTC
CDR3: CSVEGRRESSYNEQFF

J: TRBJ1-1
D: .
size: .
V: TRBV28
DNA: TGTGCCAGCAGTTTATTTGGCCCCAAGGGGACTGAAGCTTTCTTT
CDR3: CASSLFGPKGTEAFF

J: TRBJ2-7
D: .
size: .
V: TRBV6-2/TRBV6-3
DNA: TGTGCCAGCAGTTACCGGGACAACTCCTACGAGCAGTACTTC
CDR3: CASSYRDNSYEQYF

J: TRBJ2-1
D: .
size: .
V: TRBV10-3
DNA: TGTGCCATCAGTGAGTCACTGAGCTCCTACAATGAGCAGTTCTTC
CDR3: CAISESLSSYNEQFF

J: TRBJ2-7
D: TRBD2
size: .
V: TRBV5-1
DNA: TGCGCCAGCAGCTCGAGGACCGTTGGGACTAGCGGGAGGGCCGTCGAGCAGTACTTC
CDR3: CASSSRTVGTSGRAVEQYF

J: TRBJ2-7
D: .
size: .
V: TRBV5-1
DNA: TGCGCCAGCAGCTTGGATTTTCAAGGGGGGCAGTACTTC
CDR3: CASSLDFQGGQYF

J: TRBJ1-4
D: .
size: .
V: TRBV4-3
DNA: TGCGCCAGCAGCCAAGACGAGGGCTGGATAGACGAAAAACTGTTTTTT
CDR3: CASSQDEGWIDEKLFF

J: TRBJ2-7
D: .
size: .
V: TRBV7-9
DNA: TGTGCCAGCAGCCCCCGGGGAACCCCCTACGAGCAGTACTTC
CDR3: CASSPRGTPYEQYF

J: TRBJ2-1
D: .
size: .
V: TRBV11-3
DNA: TGTGCCAGCAGCTCCTACCCCGGTCCCCATGAGCAGTTCTTC
CDR3: CASSSYPGPHEQFF